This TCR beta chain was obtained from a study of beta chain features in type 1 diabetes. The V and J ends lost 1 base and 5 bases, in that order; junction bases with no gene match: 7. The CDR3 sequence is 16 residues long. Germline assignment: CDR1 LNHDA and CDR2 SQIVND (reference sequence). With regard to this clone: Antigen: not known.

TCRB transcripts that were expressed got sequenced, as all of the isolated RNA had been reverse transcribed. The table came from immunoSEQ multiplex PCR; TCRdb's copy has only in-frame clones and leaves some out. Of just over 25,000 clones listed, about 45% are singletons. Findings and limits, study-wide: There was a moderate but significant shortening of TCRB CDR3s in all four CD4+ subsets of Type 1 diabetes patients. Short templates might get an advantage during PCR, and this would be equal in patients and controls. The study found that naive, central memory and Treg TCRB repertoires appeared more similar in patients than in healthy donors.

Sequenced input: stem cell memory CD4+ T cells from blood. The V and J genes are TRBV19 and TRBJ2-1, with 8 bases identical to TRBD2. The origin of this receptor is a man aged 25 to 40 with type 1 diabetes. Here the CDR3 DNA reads TGTGCCAGTAGTATAGGGCGGGGGGTTATCCACAATGAGCAGTTCTTC. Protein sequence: CASSIGRGVIHNEQFF.